Below are 32 T cell receptor beta chains sequenced from a single sample in a study of tumor and adjacent non-tumor tissue in lung cancer. TCRbeta libraries were built with three rounds of nested PCR, modified from ARM-PCR. TCRdb re-analysed the multiplex PCR reads in MiXCR, keeping a single row per CDR3 protein. This table holds about 75,000 distinct CDR3 sequences, roughly 70% found once. The template was RNA from unsorted bulk tissue. The normal lung tissue was taken more than 3 cm from the tumor edge. The sequencing input was distant non-tumor lung tissue. The receptors derive from a woman aged 45-65 years with non-small cell lung cancer.

This clonotype has just a few counts. At one of its ends the junction is not consistent with the germline gene, which may arise from a read error. This chain joins TRBV10-3 and TRBJ2-2, with a possible D match to TRBD2 (5 bases). Per germline, CDR1 ENHRY and CDR2 SYGVKD. This CDR3 comprises 14 residues. DNA for the CDR3: TGTGCTATCAGTGGGTCGATGGCAGACGGGGAGCTATTTTTT. Protein product: CAISGSMADGELFF.

The chain couples TRBV29-1 to TRBJ2-1, with D perhaps TRBD2 (6 bases). Germline V gives CDR1 SQVTM, CDR2 ANQGSEA. The CDR3 covers 9 residues. CDR3 nucleotide sequence: TGCAGTGGGGGGAGGCCGGAGTTCTTC. As protein: CSGGRPEFF.

Of note for this clonotype: With a much larger clone just one base away, this may be a read error. CDR3 DNA sequence: TGTGCCAGCAGCCTAGAGGACAGCTCCTACGAGCAGTACTTC. Protein: CASSLEDSSYEQYF. J is TRBJ2-7 and V is TRBV6-6, with D tentatively TRBD1 (6 bases). V was trimmed by 6 bases and J by 0 bases, leaving 12 bases between them. There are 14 residues in the CDR3. Germline V gene lookup returns CDR1 MNHNY and CDR2 SVGAGI (reference sequence).

This clonotype was counted a few times. The chain combines TRBV2 with TRBJ2-7; D ambiguous. The V gene lost 2 bases and the J gene lost 1 base, with 3 bases spanning the gap. CDR1 and CDR2 (germline): SNHLY, FYNNEI. The CDR3 loop spans 12 amino acids. The CDR3 DNA reads TGTGCCAGCAGTGAAACGTCCTACGAGCAGTACTTC. Translated: CASSETSYEQYF.

A note on this clonotype: Since the CDR3 does not end with the conserved phenylalanine or tryptophan, this likely comes from a read error. V gene TRBV12-3 or TRBV12-4 combines with J gene TRBJ2-6; no firm D call. V lost 7 bases to trimming and J lost 2 bases, with 9 bases between them. This CDR3 is 14 amino acids long. The CDR3 loop is CASTPRTGANVLTL. In DNA form, the CDR3 reads TGTGCCAGCACCCCCAGGACTGGGGCCAACGTCCTGACTTTA.

Comments on this clonotype: One junction end does not reproduce the germline sequence, and a read error may be involved. J is TRBJ2-2 and V is TRBV10-3; TRBD2 might be the D (5 bases). Germline V gene data show CDR1 as ENHRY and CDR2 as SYGVKD. This CDR3 contains 15 residues. CDR3 in amino acids: CVISTRETNTGELFF. The CDR3 bases are TGTGTCATCAGTACTAGAGAAACGAACACCGGGGAGCTGTTTTTT.

This clonotype was seen at least ten times. This chain joins TRBV4-3 and TRBJ2-1, with 12 bases lining up with TRBD2. CDR3 size: 18 residues. V was clipped by 2 bases and J by 5 bases; unmatched bases: 10. Germline-derived CDR1 and CDR2 are LGHNA and YSLEER. CDR3 nucleotides: TGCGCCAGCAGCCAACCAGGGCGACTAGCGGGAGCGGACAATGAGCAGTTCTTC. This codes for CASSQPGRLAGADNEQFF.

Many counts were recorded for this clonotype. The chain joins TRBV6-1 to TRBJ2-1; the D gene is possibly TRBD2 (6 bases). With 7 bases removed from V and 5 bases from J, the gap between germline ends came to 21 bases. The CDR3 covers 16 residues. CDR1 MNHNS and CDR2 SASEGT come from the germline V gene. CDR3 loop: CASTTKGRRGHNEQFF. In DNA form, the CDR3 reads TGTGCCAGCACCACCAAGGGGAGGAGAGGGCACAATGAGCAGTTCTTC.

In the case of this clonotype: Because the CDR3 is missing its conserved closing phenylalanine or tryptophan, this is likely a read error. No DNA is shown, since the ends of the CDR3 on it are uncertain; the CDR3 is the one TCRdb lists. The rearrangement uses TRBV4-2 and TRBJ2-5. The CDR3 is made up of 14 amino acids, end residues included. CDR1 and CDR2 from the germline V gene are LGHNA and YNFKEQ. CDR3 loop: CASSQGSSQETQYL.

The rearrangement joins TRBV6-6 to TRBJ2-1; 10 nucleotides line up with TRBD1. This CDR3 has 12 amino acids. The germline gives CDR1 MNHNY, CDR2 SVGAGI (reference sequence). This chain's CDR3 is CACRTGGNEQFF. The CDR3 DNA reads as TGTGCTTGCAGGACAGGGGGCAATGAGCAGTTCTTC.

This clonotype was picked up many times. This chain joins TRBV29-1 and TRBJ2-1, with TRBD2 identical over 9 bases. The V and J ends lost 2 bases and 3 bases, in that order; junction bases with no gene match: 5. Germline assignment: CDR1 SQVTM and CDR2 ANQGSEA. This CDR3 is built from 15 residues. Here the CDR3 DNA reads TGCAGCGTTGAAACGACTAGCGGAAACTACAATGAGCAGTTCTTC. Translating gives CSVETTSGNYNEQFF.

The rearrangement links TRBV6-6 to TRBJ2-7; tentatively, D is TRBD2 (6 bases). V gave up 2 bases and J gave up 3 bases, with 14 bases separating them. The CDR3 has 15 amino acids. The germline V gene encodes CDR1 MNHNY and CDR2 SVGAGI (reference sequence). The CDR3 here is CASSYTTGVGYEQYF. CDR3 nucleotide sequence: TGTGCCAGCAGTTACACAACGGGGGTGGGCTACGAGCAGTACTTC.

This rearrangement joins TRBV15 to TRBJ2-3; unclear D gene. V was pared by 7 bases and J by 2 bases, with 10 bases between. The CDR3 runs 13 residues. Germline assignment: CDR1 LNHNV and CDR2 YYDKDF (reference sequence). CDR3 in DNA: TGTGCCACCAACCATCGGCTCACAGATACGCAGTATTTT. This sequence encodes CATNHRLTDTQYF.

Remarks on this clonotype: A much larger clonotype is one base distant, so this may be a read error. The chain combines TRBV7-8 with TRBJ1-4; a possible D gene is TRBD1 (6 bases). The V end lost 5 bases, the J end lost 9 bases, and 22 bases lay between the germline ends. Germline V gene lookup returns CDR1 SGHVS and CDR2 FQNEAQ. CDR3 length: 16 amino acids. CDR3 sequence reads: CASSRSSTGLNQKLFF. CDR3 sequence (DNA): TGTGCCAGCAGCCGCTCTTCCACAGGGCTAAATCAAAAACTGTTTTTT.

This clonotype appeared many times. This chain connects TRBV20-1 to TRBJ2-1; possible D gene TRBD2, 5 bases. Trimming removed 4 bases at V and 8 bases at J, with 18 bases between. CDR1 and CDR2 from the germline V gene are DFQATT and SNEGSKA (reference sequence). The CDR3 sequence is 14 residues long. The CDR3: CSAIPGIHRDEQFF. The CDR3 bases are TGCAGTGCTATCCCCGGGATCCACCGGGATGAGCAGTTCTTC.

As to this clonotype: This may be a read error: a much more frequent sequence differs by one nucleotide. Here the CDR3 omits its conserved ending phenylalanine or tryptophan, so a read error is the likely source. CDR3 bases: TGTGCCAGCGTCGGGCAGGCCCCTTACAATGAGCAGTTCTTA. Translation: CASVGQAPYNEQFL. The rearrangement joins TRBV6-2 or TRBV6-3 to TRBJ2-1; no reliable D call. This CDR3 is built from 14 residues. Trimming removed 8 bases at V and 4 bases at J, with 15 bases between. The germline CDR1 and CDR2 sequences are MNHEY and SVGEGT.

This clonotype was observed a single time. This chain uses TRBV20-1 with TRBJ2-5, with D perhaps matching TRBD2 (5 bases). Germline CDR1 is DFQATT and CDR2 is SNEGSKA (reference sequence). V lost 7 bases, J lost 9 bases, and 24 bases lay in between. This CDR3 comprises 14 residues. CDR3 sequence reads: CSVQYQVIQEAQYF. The CDR3 bases are TGCAGTGTCCAGTACCAAGTGATCCAGGAGGCCCAGTACTTC.

Only a few counts were recorded for this clonotype. The chain joins TRBV28 to TRBJ2-3, with 8 bases lining up with TRBD2. With V trimmed by 6 bases and J by 8 bases, 1 base remained unmatched. The CDR3 loop spans 11 amino acids. CDR1 and CDR2 from the germline V gene are MDHEN and SYDVKM. DNA for the CDR3: TGTGCCAGCAGGACTAGCGTTACGCAGTATTTT. Translating it yields CASRTSVTQYF.

With respect to this clonotype: A single base separates this from a much larger clone, so it may be a read error. This chain joins TRBV5-5 and TRBJ2-7, with 10 bases lining up with TRBD1. Trimming at V came to 5 bases and at J to 2 bases, leaving 7 bases not matched to a gene. The germline V gene has CDR1 SGHKS and CDR2 YYEKEE (reference sequence). This CDR3 spans 15 amino acids. The CDR3 reads CASSRDGQGAYEQYF. The DNA of the CDR3 is TGTGCCAGCAGTCGAGACGGACAGGGGGCCTACGAGCAGTACTTC.

Concerning this clonotype itself: The conserved phenylalanine or tryptophan is not found at the CDR3 terminus, so this likely reflects a read error. The chain links TRBV11-2 to TRBJ1-5; no clear D. V was trimmed by 7 bases and J by 9 bases, leaving 16 bases between them. The CDR3 runs to 13 residues. Germline loops: CDR1 SGHAT, CDR2 FQNNGV. CDR3 amino acids: CASNYTDRGPQHY. CDR3 DNA sequence: TGTGCCAGCAACTATACCGACCGGGGGCCCCAGCATTAT.

The chain employs TRBV19 and TRBJ1-1, with D hard to call. CDR1 LNHDA and CDR2 SQIVND come from the germline V gene (reference sequence). The V and J ends lost 3 bases and 2 bases respectively, with 10 bases between them. The CDR3 runs 14 residues. In DNA, the CDR3 is TGTGCCAGTAGTATTGGCAGTGATAACACTGAAGCTTTCTTT. This encodes CASSIGSDNTEAFF. Using reference TRBV19 and TRBJ1-1 for the parts outside the CDR3, the full variable domain is DGGITQSPKYLFRKEGQNVTLSCEQNLNHDAMYWYRQDPGQGLRLIYYSQIVNDFQKGDIAEGYSVSREKKESFPLTVTSAQKNPTAFYLCASSIGSDNTEAFFGQGTRLTVV.

As to this clonotype: An end of the junction does not agree with germline; a read error may underlie this. J is TRBJ1-1 and V is TRBV29-1; 8 nucleotides agree with TRBD1. CDR1 and CDR2 from the germline V gene are SQVTM and ANQGSEA. This CDR3 region has 13 residues. The CDR3: CSVPWTGNTVAFF. The CDR3 coding sequence is TGCAGCGTGCCCTGGACAGGGAACACTGTAGCTTTCTTT.

A note on this clonotype: This may be a read error: a much more frequent sequence differs by one nucleotide. The CDR3 is CASSTTGPLAERFF. The DNA of the CDR3 is TGTGCCAGCAGTACGACAGGGCCCTTGGCTGAGCGGTTCTTC. The chain couples TRBV28 to TRBJ2-1; 7 nucleotides line up with TRBD1. Germline V gene data show CDR1 as MDHEN and CDR2 as SYDVKM. This CDR3 has 14 amino acids. The entire variable domain, with the rest obtained from reference TRBV28 and TRBJ2-1, is as follows: DVKVTQSSRYLVKRTGEKVFLECVQDMDHENMFWYRQDPGLGLRLIYFSYDVKMKEKGDIPEGYSVSREKKERFSLILESASTNQTSMYLCASSTTGPLAERFFGPGTRLTVL.

To note about this clonotype: The junction differs from germline at one of its ends, possibly a read error. The rearrangement uses TRBV29-1 and TRBJ2-7; 8 nucleotides match TRBD2. CDR3 length: 14 amino acids. Germline lookup yields CDR1 SQVTM and CDR2 ANQGSEA. CDR3 residues: CSVGSAGVGYGQYF. The CDR3 bases are TGCAGCGTTGGATCAGCGGGAGTCGGATACGGGCAGTACTTC.

The sample holds a few counts of this clonotype. A much larger clone differs from this one at a single base, so this may be a read error. The rearrangement uses TRBV6-2 or TRBV6-3 and TRBJ1-5; unclear D gene. Germline loops: CDR1 MNHEY, CDR2 SVGEGT. The CDR3 has 12 residues. CDR3 amino acids: CASGYHNQPQHF. CDR3 DNA sequence: TGTGCCAGCGGTTACCACAATCAGCCCCAGCATTTT.

For this clonotype: A read error may explain this, as a much larger clone is one base away. V is TRBV20-1 and J is TRBJ2-5, with a possible D match to TRBD1 (5 bases). The germline CDR1 and CDR2 sequences are DFQATT and SNEGSKA (reference sequence). The CDR3 is made up of 15 amino acids. The germline V and J ends were trimmed by 4 bases and 0 bases, with 15 bases remaining between them. The CDR3 protein is CSANRFGRDQETQYF. The CDR3 DNA is TGCAGTGCTAATAGGTTTGGCAGGGACCAAGAGACCCAGTACTTC.

The V gene is TRBV4-1, the J gene TRBJ2-3; TRBD1 agrees at 7 bases. Germline loops: CDR1 MGHRA, CDR2 YSYEKL. J was trimmed by 7 bases and V by 3 bases; bases with no gene match: 13. The CDR3 loop spans 16 amino acids. The DNA for the CDR3 is TGCGCCAGCAGCCATGACGGGACAGACTGGGCATATACGCAGTATTTT. Translated: CASSHDGTDWAYTQYF.

On this clonotype itself: In this CDR3 the conserved last residue, phenylalanine or tryptophan, is missing, so a read error is likely. The J gene is TRBJ2-7, the V gene TRBV11-1; TRBD1 matches 7 bases. Near its end, the DNA agrees better with TRBJ2-1, so the J call may be wrong. Germline V CDR1 and CDR2: SGHAT, FQDESV (reference sequence). This CDR3 region has 15 residues. For the CDR3, the DNA is TGTGCCAGCAGCTCGATAGGGTCAACAGGGGACGAGCAGTTCCTC. It is translated as CASSSIGSTGDEQFL.

Remarks on this clonotype: The junction shows a germline mismatch at one end, possibly a read error. This chain joins TRBV12-3 or TRBV12-4 and TRBJ2-1, with D possibly being TRBD2 (6 bases). This CDR3 is 15 amino acids long. The CDR3 coding sequence is TGTGCCAGCAGTCCTAGCGATTCGTACTACAATGAGCAATTCTTC. Amino acids: CASSPSDSYYNEQFF.

The genes are TRBV6-1 and TRBJ2-7; D is unresolved. The V and J ends lost 2 bases and 0 bases respectively, with 11 bases between them. Germline CDR1 is MNHNS and CDR2 is SASEGT. The CDR3 runs 15 residues. CDR3 region: CASSETLGNSYEQYF. The CDR3 DNA follows: TGTGCCAGCAGTGAAACGCTCGGCAACTCCTACGAGCAGTACTTC.

Notes on this clonotype: This sequence may be a read error, since a much larger clone differs from it by one base. This chain joins TRBV12-3 or TRBV12-4 and TRBJ2-4; weak D call: TRBD2 (6 bases). This CDR3 spans 14 amino acids. CDR3 sequence reads: CASSAQLAINIQYF. The CDR3 DNA sequence: TGTGCCAGCAGCGCACAACTAGCCATAAACATTCAGTACTTC.

The sample holds many counts of this clonotype. This chain uses TRBV12-3 or TRBV12-4 with TRBJ1-6; D remains unclear. The CDR3 extends over 13 amino acids. V dropped 7 bases and J dropped 10 bases, with 14 bases sitting between them. The CDR3 DNA reads TGTGCCAGCACTCTAGGCGGGAAATCACCCCTCCACTTT. Its protein product is CASTLGGKSPLHF.